This T cell receptor (beta chain) emerged from a study of T cells in Graves' hyperthyroidism and ophthalmopathy. Overall study findings and caveats: A median 6.5 months before onset, the model predicted ophthalmopathy. Blood also showed most of the thyroid clonotypes that were expanded above 0.001. The authors' 13 V-J model separated ophthalmopathy from stable hyperthyroidism.

Clinical symptoms, serum thyroxine and TRAb, thyroid ultrasound and orbital computed tomography together formed the diagnostic basis. The source material, RNA transcripts, was used to amplify TCR beta CDR3 regions. During a first-round RT-PCR of the TCR CDR3, the HTBI primer set was used. MiXCR was run by TCRdb on the multiplex PCR reads, yielding one entry per CDR3 protein. The table has 650,000 to 800,000 distinct CDR3 sequences, 45% seen once. V was shortened by 6 bases and J by 2 bases, with 13 bases between the two germline ends. CDR1 is SQVTM, CDR2 ANQGSEA, per germline. The CDR3 is 14 residues long. In regard to this clonotype: The antigen is not known.

Source material: peripheral blood or thyroid tissue (not recorded which). This chain links TRBV29-1 with TRBJ1-4, with D uncertain. This clonotype was sampled from an adult man with Graves' disease, either hyperthyroidism or ophthalmopathy (not recorded which). The CDR3 DNA reads as TGCAGCGTGGCAGATTATGGGACTAATGAAAAACTGTTTTTT. Its translation is CSVADYGTNEKLFF.